This record looks at one T cell receptor (beta chain) sequence and its context. Its antigen is currently unknown. This CDR3 is 12 amino acids long. The ends were cut back, 5 bases at V and 6 bases at J, with 10 bases in the middle. CDR1 is LNHDA and CDR2 is SQIVND in the germline V gene (reference sequence). This entry belongs to a study of shared clonotypes between healthy human individuals. Overall study results and limits: In general, naive subsets displayed greater estimated richness than memory subsets did.

Replicate sorted-subset PCRs were loaded with 150 to 250 ng DNA, 31,000 or so T cell genomes. Sequencing used immunoSEQ multiplex PCR; TCRdb keeps in-frame clones, though not all of them. This table holds a few million clones, approximately 94% found once. This TCR was recovered from a young man in good health. Sample: naive CD4+ T cells sorted from blood. Subset described: CD45RA+ positively selected. The chain uses TRBV19 and TRBJ1-1; perhaps TRBD1 as D (5 bases). As DNA, the CDR3 is TGTGCCAGTAGTTCCGGGGGAGCTGAAGCTTTCTTT. This gives the protein CASSSGGAEAFF. Full variable domain (outside the CDR3, taken from reference TRBV19 and TRBJ1-1): DGGITQSPKYLFRKEGQNVTLSCEQNLNHDAMYWYRQDPGQGLRLIYYSQIVNDFQKGDIAEGYSVSREKKESFPLTVTSAQKNPTAFYLCASSSGGAEAFFGQGTRLTVV.